The sequence of this TCR beta chain was determined in a study of identical twins. Each CDR3 protein gets one entry after TCRdb re-called the 5' RACE reads with MiXCR. The table shows under 250,000 distinct CDR3 sequences, with less than 8% occurring only once. Whole-study findings and limits: Out-of-frame beta sequences exhibited a weaker degree of excess twin sharing.

Worth noting for this clonotype: What it recognizes is unknown.

Germline lookup yields CDR1 MNHNS and CDR2 SASEGT. The CDR3 is 15 residues long. Trimming removed 6 bases at V and 5 bases at J, with 17 bases between. The sample also formed part of further work on yellow fever vaccine responses in identical twins.

The chain joins TRBV6-1 to TRBJ2-1, with TRBD1 as a possible D gene (6 bases). The sample comprised memory (CD45RO+) T cells sorted from blood. The sequence was obtained from a woman in her late teens or twenties in good health. The CDR3 protein is CASRPRQGKNNEQFF. The CDR3 nucleotides read TGTGCCAGCAGACCCAGGCAGGGGAAAAACAATGAGCAGTTCTTC.